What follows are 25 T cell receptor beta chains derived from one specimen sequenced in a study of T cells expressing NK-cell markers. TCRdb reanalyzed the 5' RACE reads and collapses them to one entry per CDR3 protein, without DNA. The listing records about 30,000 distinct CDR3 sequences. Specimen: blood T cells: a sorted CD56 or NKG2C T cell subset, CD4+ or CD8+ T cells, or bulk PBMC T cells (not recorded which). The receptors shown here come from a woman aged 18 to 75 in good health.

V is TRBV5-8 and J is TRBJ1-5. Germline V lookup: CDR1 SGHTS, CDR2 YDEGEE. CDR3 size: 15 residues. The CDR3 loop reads CASSLYQYSNQPQHF.

Here the CDR3 reads CAWMRGGYNEQFF. This rearrangement joins TRBV30 to TRBJ2-1; checking the TCRdb D call of TRBD1 is not possible without DNA. Germline-derived CDR1 and CDR2 are GTSNPN and SVGIG (reference sequence). CDR3 size: 13 residues.

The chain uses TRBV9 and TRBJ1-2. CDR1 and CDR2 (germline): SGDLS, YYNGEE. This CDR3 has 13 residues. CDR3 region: CASSGTTREGYTF.

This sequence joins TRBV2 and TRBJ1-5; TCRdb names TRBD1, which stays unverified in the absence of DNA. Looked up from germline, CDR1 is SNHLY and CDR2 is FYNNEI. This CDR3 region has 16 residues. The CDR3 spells CASSRREREGNQPQHF.

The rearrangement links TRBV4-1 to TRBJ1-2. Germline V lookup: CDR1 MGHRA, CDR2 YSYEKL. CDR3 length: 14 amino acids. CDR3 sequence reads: CASSQAGDTYGYTF.

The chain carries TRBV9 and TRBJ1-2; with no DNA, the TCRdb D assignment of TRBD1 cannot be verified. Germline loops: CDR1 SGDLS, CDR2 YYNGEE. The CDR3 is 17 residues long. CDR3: CASSVAPLQGAVYGYTF. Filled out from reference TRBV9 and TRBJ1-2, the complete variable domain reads DSGVTQTPKHLITATGQRVTLRCSPRSGDLSVYWYQQSLDQGLQFLIQYYNGEERAKGNILERFSAQQFPDLHSELNLSSLELGDSALYFCASSVAPLQGAVYGYTFGSGTRLTVV.

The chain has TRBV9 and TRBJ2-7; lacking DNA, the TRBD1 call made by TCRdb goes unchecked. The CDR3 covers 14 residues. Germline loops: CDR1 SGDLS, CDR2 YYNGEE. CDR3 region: CASSVLRDPYEQYF.

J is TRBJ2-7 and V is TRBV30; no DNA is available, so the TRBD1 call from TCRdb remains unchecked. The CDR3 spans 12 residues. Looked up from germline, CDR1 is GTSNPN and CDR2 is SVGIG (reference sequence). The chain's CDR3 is CAWSPGDYEQYF.

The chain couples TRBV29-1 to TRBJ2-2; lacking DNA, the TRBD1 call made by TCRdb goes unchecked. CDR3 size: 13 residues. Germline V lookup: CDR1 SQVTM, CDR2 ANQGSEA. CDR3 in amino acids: CSVGNRGTGELFF.

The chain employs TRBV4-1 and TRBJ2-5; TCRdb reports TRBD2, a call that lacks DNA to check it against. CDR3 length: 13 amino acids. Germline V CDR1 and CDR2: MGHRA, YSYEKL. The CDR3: CASSPGLGETQYF.

The CDR3 here is CASSLSHGGGGQPQHF. This sequence joins TRBV4-1 and TRBJ1-5. The length of the CDR3 is 16 residues. The V gene's germline CDR1 is MGHRA and CDR2 YSYEKL.

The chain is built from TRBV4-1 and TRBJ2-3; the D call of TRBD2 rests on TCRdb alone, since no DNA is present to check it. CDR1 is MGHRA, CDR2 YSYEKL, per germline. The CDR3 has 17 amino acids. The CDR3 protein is CASSQVNSREGSDTQYF.

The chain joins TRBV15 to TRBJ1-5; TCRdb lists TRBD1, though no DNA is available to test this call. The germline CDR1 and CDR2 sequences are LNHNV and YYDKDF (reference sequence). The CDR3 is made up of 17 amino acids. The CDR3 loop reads CATSRDENRGGNQPQHF.

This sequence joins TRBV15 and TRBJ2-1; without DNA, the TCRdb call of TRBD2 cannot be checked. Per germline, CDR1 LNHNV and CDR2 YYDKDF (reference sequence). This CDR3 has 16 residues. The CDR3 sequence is CATSKSSEGFDNEQFF.

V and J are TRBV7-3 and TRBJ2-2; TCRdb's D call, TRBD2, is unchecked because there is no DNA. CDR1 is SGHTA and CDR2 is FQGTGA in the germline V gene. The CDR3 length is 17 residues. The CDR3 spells CASSLKPRTSYTGELFF.

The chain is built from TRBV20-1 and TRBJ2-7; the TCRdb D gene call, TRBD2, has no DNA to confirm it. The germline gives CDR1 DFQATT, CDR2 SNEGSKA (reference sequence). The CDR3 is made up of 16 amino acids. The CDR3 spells CSARDRGGRLSYEQYF.

This CDR3 reads CASSSREAYEQYF. This chain joins TRBV11-1 and TRBJ2-7. The V gene's germline CDR1 is SGHAT and CDR2 FQDESV (reference sequence). The CDR3 is made up of 13 amino acids.

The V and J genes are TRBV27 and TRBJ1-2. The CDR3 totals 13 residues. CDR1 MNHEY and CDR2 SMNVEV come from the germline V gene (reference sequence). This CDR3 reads CASGNLNNYGYTF.

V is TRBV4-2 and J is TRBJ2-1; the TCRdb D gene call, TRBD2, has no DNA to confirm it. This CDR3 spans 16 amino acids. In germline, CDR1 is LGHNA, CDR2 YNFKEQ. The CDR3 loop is CASSQELAGAGNEQFF.

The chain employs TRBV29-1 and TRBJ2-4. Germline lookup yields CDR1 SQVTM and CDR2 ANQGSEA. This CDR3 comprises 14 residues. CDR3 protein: CSIILPHLPGIQYF.

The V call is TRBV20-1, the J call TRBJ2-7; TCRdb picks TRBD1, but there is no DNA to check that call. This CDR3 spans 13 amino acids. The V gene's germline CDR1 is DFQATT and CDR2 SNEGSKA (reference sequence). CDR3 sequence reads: CSADRGDVHEQYF.

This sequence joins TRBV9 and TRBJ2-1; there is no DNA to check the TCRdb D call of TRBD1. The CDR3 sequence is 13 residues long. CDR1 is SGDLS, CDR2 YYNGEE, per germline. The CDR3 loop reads CASSTGGHNEQFF.

This CDR3 reads CASSFSTNTGELFF. This chain links TRBV28 with TRBJ2-2. CDR1 and CDR2 from the germline V gene are MDHEN and SYDVKM. This CDR3 has 14 amino acids. Variable domain in full (rest from reference TRBV28 and TRBJ2-2): DVKVTQSSRYLVKRTGEKVFLECVQDMDHENMFWYRQDPGLGLRLIYFSYDVKMKEKGDIPEGYSVSREKKERFSLILESASTNQTSMYLCASSFSTNTGELFFGEGSRLTVL.

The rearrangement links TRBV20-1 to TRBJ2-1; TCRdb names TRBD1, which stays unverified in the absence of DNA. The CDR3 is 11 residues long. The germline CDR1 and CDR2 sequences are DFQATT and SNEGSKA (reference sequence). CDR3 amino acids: CSADIRGEQFF.

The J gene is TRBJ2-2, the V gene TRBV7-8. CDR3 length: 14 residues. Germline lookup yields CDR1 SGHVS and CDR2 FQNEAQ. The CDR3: CASSLVQDTGELFF.